One and the same sample provided the 6 T cell receptor beta chains below, sequenced in a study of T cell responses to AZD1222 COVID-19 vaccine. Profiled with immunoSEQ multiplex PCR; TCRdb holds only in-frame clones, not every one. The repertoire holds under 85,000 clones, with roughly nine tenths as singletons. Material: peripheral blood, obtained 28 days after the second AZD1222 dose. These receptor sequences come from an adult who received the AZD1222 COVID-19 vaccine.

This chain links TRBV5-1 with TRBJ1-4, with 8 bases that match TRBD1. Germline CDR1 reads SGHRS; CDR2 reads YFSETQ. J gave up 7 bases and V 0 bases, and 8 bases lay outside the gene matches. The CDR3 contains 16 residues. The CDR3 reads CASSLEGQGASEKLFF. CDR3 DNA: TGCGCCAGCAGCTTGGAGGGGCAGGGGGCGAGTGAAAAACTGTTTTTT.

The chain couples TRBV4-3 to TRBJ2-7; D not resolved. The germline CDR1 and CDR2 sequences are LGHNA and YSLEER. This CDR3 region has 13 residues. Trimming removed 4 bases from V and 2 bases from J, with 9 bases in between. The CDR3 sequence is CASSRGRTYEQYF. The CDR3 DNA reads as TGCGCCAGCAGCCGAGGACGGACCTACGAGCAGTACTTC.

CDR3: CASSSQGLRNTEAFF. As DNA, the CDR3 is TGTGCCAGCAGTTCTCAGGGGTTAAGGAACACTGAAGCTTTCTTT. V is TRBV6-5 and J is TRBJ1-1, with D tentatively TRBD1 (6 bases). Germline loops: CDR1 MNHEY, CDR2 SVGAGI. CDR3 length: 15 amino acids. V gave up 4 bases and J gave up 1 base, with 13 bases separating them.

V and J are TRBV30 and TRBJ2-1, with 10 bases aligning to TRBD2. This CDR3 region has 14 residues. Trimming cost V 3 bases and J 6 bases; bases outside gene matches: 5. Germline loops: CDR1 GTSNPN, CDR2 SVGIG (reference sequence). The CDR3, as DNA: TGTGCCTGGAGAGTAGCGGGGGGCAGCAATGAGCAGTTCTTC. Translation gives CAWRVAGGSNEQFF.

V gene TRBV3-1 (or the pseudogene TRBV3-2) combines with J gene TRBJ1-6; D is uncertain. Trimming pared 0 bases from V and 11 bases from J, leaving 11 bases between. CDR3 length: 14 residues. Germline CDR1 LGHDT, CDR2 YNNKEL (reference sequence). The CDR3 spells CASSQDKGGTPLHF. CDR3 bases: TGTGCCAGCAGCCAAGACAAGGGTGGGACACCCCTCCACTTT.

This chain uses TRBV13 with TRBJ2-5; D unclear. V gave up 5 bases and J gave up 1 base, with 17 bases separating them. CDR3 length equals 16 residues. In germline, CDR1 is PRHDT, CDR2 FYEKMQ (reference sequence). In nucleotides, the CDR3 is TGTGCCAGCAGCCTTTCGGCCGTACACACCCAAGAGACCCAGTACTTC. Its translation is CASSLSAVHTQETQYF.